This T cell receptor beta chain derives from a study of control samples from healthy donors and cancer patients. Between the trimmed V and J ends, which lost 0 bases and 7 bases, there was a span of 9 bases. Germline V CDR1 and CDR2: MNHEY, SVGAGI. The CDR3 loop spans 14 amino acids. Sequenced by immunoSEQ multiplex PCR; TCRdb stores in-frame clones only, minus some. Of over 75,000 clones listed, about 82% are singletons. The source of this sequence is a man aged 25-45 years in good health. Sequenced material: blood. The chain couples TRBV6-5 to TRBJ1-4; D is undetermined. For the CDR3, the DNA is TGTGCCAGCAGTTACTCTGGGATTAGTGAAAAACTGTTTTTT. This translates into CASSYSGISEKLFF.